A selection of T cell receptor beta chains follows, all from one sample in a study of OX40 agonist ivuxolimab in advanced cancers. Clones were read by immunoSEQ multiplex PCR, and TCRdb kept only the in-frame ones, dropping some. Of more than 55,000 clones listed, roughly 88% are singletons. Sequenced material: CD4+ or CD8+ T cells sorted from blood, taken in a trial of the OX40 agonist ivuxolimab. These receptors were obtained from an adult with an advanced solid tumor such as melanoma, head and neck, liver or kidney cancer. The CDR3 runs from the conserved cysteine through the conserved F or W. The D gene is left open where the match is weak. Clone size appears in some rows only: once, few, many, or a class for an expanded clone.

CDR3	DNA	D	J	V	size
CASSIRLQGAGNTEAFF	TGTGCCAGCAGTATACGTCTACAGGGGGCTGGGAACACTGAAGCTTTCTTT	TRBD1	TRBJ1-1	TRBV28	NA
CASSPVLAGGLFEQFF	TGTGCCAGCAGTCCGGTTCTAGCGGGGGGGCTCTTTGAGCAGTTCTTC	TRBD2	TRBJ2-1	TRBV27	NA
CASSLYQDSLYGYTF	TGCGCCAGCAGCTTGTATCAGGACAGCTTGTATGGCTACACCTTC	NA	TRBJ1-2	TRBV5-1	NA
CASSMVGSYEQYF	TGTGCCAGTAGTATGGTCGGATCCTACGAGCAGTACTTC	NA	TRBJ2-7	TRBV19	NA
CASSMQGYYGYTF	TGTGCCAGTAGTATGCAGGGGTACTATGGCTACACCTTC	NA	TRBJ1-2	TRBV19	NA
CASSKRCGRGEQYF	TGTGCCAGCAGCAAACGGTGCGGGAGGGGTGAGCAGTACTTC	NA	TRBJ2-7	TRBV21-1	NA
CASSFAVTYEQYF	TGTGCCAGCAGCTTCGCGGTGACCTACGAGCAGTACTTC	NA	TRBJ2-7	TRBV7-9	NA
CASSSPGRPYEQYF	TGTGCCAGCAGCTCCCCGGGACGTCCCTACGAGCAGTACTTC	NA	TRBJ2-7	TRBV7-6	NA
CASSVNRGYYNEQFF	TGTGCCAGCAGTGTAAACAGGGGATACTACAATGAGCAGTTCTTC	TRBD1	TRBJ2-1	TRBV6-1	NA
CASSLPGLADSPPDTQYF	TGTGCCAGCAGCCTACCGGGACTAGCGGATTCCCCTCCAGATACGCAGTATTTT	TRBD2	TRBJ2-3	TRBV7-2	NA
CASSQGLAGRETQYF	TGCGCCAGCAGCCAAGGACTAGCGGGACGGGAGACCCAGTACTTC	TRBD2	TRBJ2-5	TRBV4-1	NA
CASSPGLAGGAETQYF	TGTGCCAGCAGTCCCGGACTAGCGGGGGGAGCAGAGACCCAGTACTTC	TRBD2	TRBJ2-5	TRBV28	NA
CASSPQGSYNEQFF	TGTGCCAGCAGTCCGCAGGGATCCTACAATGAGCAGTTCTTC	NA	TRBJ2-1	TRBV27	NA
CASKEGYTEAFF	TGTGCCAGCAAGGAGGGGTACACTGAAGCTTTCTTT	NA	TRBJ1-1	TRBV6-1	NA
CSARDQSEQFF	TGCAGTGCTAGAGACCAAAGTGAGCAGTTCTTC	NA	TRBJ2-1	TRBV20-1	NA
CASSVEYYNSPLHF	TGTGCCAGCAGCGTAGAATACTATAATTCACCCCTCCACTTT	NA	TRBJ1-6	TRBV9	NA
CASNDGGYGYTF	TGCGCCAGCAACGACGGTGGGTATGGCTACACCTTC	NA	TRBJ1-2	TRBV5-1	NA
CASSGDRTVYIETQYF	TGTGCCAGCAGCGGCGACAGGACAGTATATATCGAGACCCAGTACTTC	NA	TRBJ2-5	TRBV7-9	few
CASSIGNSGASGNTIYF	TGTGCCAGCAGCATCGGGAACTCTGGGGCCTCTGGAAACACCATATATTTT	NA	TRBJ1-3	TRBV13	once
CASSGAEGYEQYF	TGTGCCAGCAGCGGGGCCGAAGGCTACGAGCAGTACTTC	NA	TRBJ2-7	TRBV2	NA
CASSLIGQNYEQYF	TGTGCCAGCAGTTTAATTGGCCAGAACTACGAGCAGTACTTC	NA	TRBJ2-7	TRBV27	NA
CSVEWSGVPLYGYTF	TGCAGCGTTGAATGGTCAGGGGTACCCCTCTATGGCTACACCTTC	NA	TRBJ1-2	TRBV29-1	NA
CASSFGHSTDTQYF	TGTGCCAGCAGCTTCGGGCATAGCACAGATACGCAGTATTTT	NA	TRBJ2-3	TRBV7-8	NA
CASSSEQGEAGANVLTF	TGTGCCAGCAGCTCAGAACAGGGGGAAGCTGGGGCCAACGTCCTGACTTTC	TRBD1	TRBJ2-6	TRBV5-4	NA
CASSLSFGPPHEQFF	TGTGCCAGCAGTTTATCCTTTGGGCCCCCCCATGAGCAGTTCTTC	NA	TRBJ2-1	TRBV28	NA
CASSWLGREAFF	TGTGCCAGCAGCTGGCTGGGGCGCGAAGCTTTCTTT	NA	TRBJ1-1	TRBV5-4	NA
CASSLDLRAQETQYF	TGTGCCAGCAGCTTAGATTTAAGGGCCCAAGAGACCCAGTACTTC	NA	TRBJ2-5	TRBV11-2	NA
CASSLRGGPADTQYF	TGTGCCAGCAGCTTACGAGGGGGGCCCGCAGATACGCAGTATTTT	NA	TRBJ2-3	TRBV7-7	once
CASSFAAGGYEQYF	TGTGCCAGCAGCTTCGCAGCGGGAGGCTACGAGCAGTACTTC	TRBD2	TRBJ2-7	TRBV7-3	NA
CASTPRGLTSIADTQYF	TGTGCCAGCACTCCACGCGGGTTGACTAGTATAGCAGATACGCAGTATTTT	NA	TRBJ2-3	TRBV28	NA
CASSPGVAGYNEQFF	TGTGCCAGCAGCCCCGGGGTAGCGGGGTACAATGAGCAGTTCTTC	TRBD2	TRBJ2-1	TRBV27	NA
CASRGTGGYGYTF	TGTGCCAGCCGAGGGACAGGGGGCTATGGCTACACCTTC	TRBD1	TRBJ1-2	TRBV7-8	NA
CASSLVQANSPLHF	TGTGCCAGCAGCTTGGTACAGGCGAATTCACCCCTCCACTTT	NA	TRBJ1-6	TRBV5-8	NA
CATSIGDRTHQPQHF	TGTGCCACCAGCATAGGGGACAGGACCCATCAGCCCCAGCATTTT	TRBD1	TRBJ1-5	TRBV15	NA
CASSIDLETGRETQYF	TGTGCCAGTAGTATAGATCTGGAGACAGGCAGAGAGACCCAGTACTTC	NA	TRBJ2-5	TRBV19	NA
CSVRGQSGELFF	TGCAGCGTTAGGGGGCAGAGCGGGGAGCTGTTTTTT	TRBD1	TRBJ2-2	TRBV29-1	NA
CASSETRDYEQYF	TGTGCCAGCAGTGAAACCCGGGACTACGAGCAGTACTTC	NA	TRBJ2-7	TRBV2	NA
CASRMSQESYNSPLHF	TGTGCCAGCAGGATGAGTCAGGAATCCTATAATTCACCCCTCCACTTT	NA	TRBJ1-6	TRBV2	NA